This T cell receptor beta chain appears in the sequencing data of a study of blood T cell repertoires in COVID-19. The CDR3 length is 11 residues. Between the trimmed V and J ends, which lost 4 bases and 6 bases, there was a span of 6 bases. The germline V gene has CDR1 MNHEY and CDR2 SMNVEV (reference sequence). Assay used: immunoSEQ multiplex PCR; TCRdb lists only in-frame clones, some missing. The sample contains more than 150,000 clones, about 80% of which appear only once. Assignment of participants to cohorts was predicated upon participant-reported clinical history. The sequencing input was PBMCs or T cells enriched from blood (not recorded which). This chain connects TRBV27 to TRBJ1-2; unclear D gene. The TCR originated in a man in his sixties who had been exposed to COVID-19. The CDR3 bases are TGTGCCAGCAGTTCTGCAGATGGCTACACCTTC. It is translated as CASSSADGYTF.